The rows below give T cell receptor beta chains drawn from one sample of a study of OX40 agonist ivuxolimab in advanced cancers. Produced via immunoSEQ multiplex PCR; TCRdb's table is partial and in-frame only. The table has more than 35,000 clones, about 83% seen once; the top ten hold about an eighth. This specimen was CD4+ or CD8+ T cells sorted from blood, taken in a trial of the OX40 agonist ivuxolimab. The receptors here all came from an adult with an advanced solid tumor such as melanoma, head and neck, liver or kidney cancer. The CDR3 runs from the conserved cysteine through the conserved F or W. The D gene is left open where the match is weak. The size field is filled for only some rows; it gives once, few, many or a size class.

v_call	d_call	clone_size	j_call	cdr3_nt	cdr3_aa
TRBV28	NA	NA	TRBJ2-1	TGTGCCAGCAGCCGAACCTTGAGCTCCTACAATGAGCAGTTCTTC	CASSRTLSSYNEQFF
TRBV5-4	NA	NA	TRBJ1-2	TGTGCCAGCAGCGCCGACAGTCGCGGCTACACCTTC	CASSADSRGYTF
TRBV7-9	NA	NA	TRBJ2-1	TGTGCCAGCAGCTTAGCGGTATTGGAGACTGGTGAGCAGTTCTTC	CASSLAVLETGEQFF
TRBV10-1	TRBD1	NA	TRBJ1-2	TGCGCCAGCAGCCCCGGGACAGGGAGCTATGGCTACACCTTC	CASSPGTGSYGYTF
TRBV7-2	NA	NA	TRBJ1-1	TGTGCCAGCAGCCAGGACGGGGGGACTGAAGCTTTCTTT	CASSQDGGTEAFF
TRBV7-2	NA	NA	TRBJ2-7	TGTGCCACCAAGCTTGACGGCCCCTACGAGCAGTACTTC	CATKLDGPYEQYF
TRBV4-1	TRBD1	NA	TRBJ1-2	TGCGCCAGCAGCCCACGCTACCCGGGACAGGGATCGGATGGCTACACCTTC	CASSPRYPGQGSDGYTF
TRBV10-2	NA	NA	TRBJ2-7	TGCGCCAGCAGTCTGGGCCCATTAGAGCAGTACTTC	CASSLGPLEQYF
TRBV6-4	TRBD2	few	TRBJ2-1	TGTGCCAGCAGCGAGCGGGAGCTTTGGAATGAGCAGTTCTTC	CASSERELWNEQFF
TRBV7-8	NA	once	TRBJ2-1	TGTGCCAGCAGCCCTAGGGGGGAGGGTCGGGGTGAGCAGTTCTTC	CASSPRGEGRGEQFF
TRBV27	NA	NA	TRBJ2-7	TGTGCCAGCAGTTACGCCGGCAGGGACTACGAGCAGTACTTC	CASSYAGRDYEQYF
TRBV18	NA	NA	TRBJ1-1	TGTGCCAGCTCTCCAGAGAGGACGGCCGTAAACACTGAAGCTTTCTTT	CASSPERTAVNTEAFF
TRBV7-2	NA	NA	TRBJ1-1	TGTGCCAGCAGCCAGAAAAGGGGCACTGAAGCTTTCTTT	CASSQKRGTEAFF
TRBV5-1	TRBD1	NA	TRBJ2-1	TGCGCCAGCAGCTTGACAGGGGGCTACAATGAGCAGTTCTTC	CASSLTGGYNEQFF
TRBV11-2	TRBD1	NA	TRBJ1-5	TGTGCCAGCAGCTGGACAGGGGGCCCAGATCAGCCCCAGCATTTT	CASSWTGGPDQPQHF
TRBV4-1	TRBD2	NA	TRBJ2-1	TGCGCCAGCAGCCAAGACGGTAGCGGGATGCTCTACAATGAGCAGTTCTTC	CASSQDGSGMLYNEQFF
TRBV6-6	NA	NA	TRBJ1-1	TGTGCCAGCAGTTACGGAGGGACGGACAAAGCTTTCTTT	CASSYGGTDKAFF
TRBV6-6	NA	NA	TRBJ2-7	TGTGCCAGCAGTACGGGGGACTGGGGGATATACGAGCAGTACTTC	CASSTGDWGIYEQYF
TRBV5-4	TRBD1	NA	TRBJ2-2	TGTGCCAGCAGCCTCTCCGGGACAGGGCACACCGGGGAGCTGTTTTTT	CASSLSGTGHTGELFF
TRBV7-9	NA	NA	TRBJ2-1	TGTGCCAGCAGCTTCTTGTCAGGGGGCGGGAGATCCTACAATGAGCAGTTCTTC	CASSFLSGGGRSYNEQFF
TRBV5-6	NA	NA	TRBJ1-1	TGTGCCAGCAGCTTGGCAAGGGCGAACACTGAAGCTTTCTTT	CASSLARANTEAFF